These 27 T cell receptor beta chains came from one sample sequenced in a study of PD-L1 blockade in urothelial cancer (dated by TCRdb to about 2017). Library construction relied on the immunoSEQ multiplex PCR assay. TCRdb mirrors the immuneACCESS table, restricted to in-frame sequences. Some clones are absent from its copies; in checked studies, under half trace to an unresolved V gene, and the reason for the others is unknown. This sample gives 35,000 or so clones in total; approximately 87% of them show up just once. The ten largest clones take up 15% to 17% of the sample. The time point label, read with the paper, signifies: pretreatment peripheral blood. This material consisted of PBMCs, taken around atezolizumab (anti-PD-L1) treatment. These receptors all stem from a man between 60 and 75 years old with urothelial cancer.

The chain uses TRBV18 and TRBJ1-4; 10 bases agree with TRBD1. Unmatched junction bases numbered 3, after V lost 1 base and J lost 10 bases. Germline V gives CDR1 KGHSH, CDR2 LQKENI. The length of the CDR3 is 14 residues. The CDR3 DNA reads as TGTGCCAGCTCACCACTAGGACAGGGGGTAAAACTGTTTTTT. This sequence encodes CASSPLGQGVKLFF.

The rearrangement uses TRBV5-1 and TRBJ2-1; no reliable D call. V lost 0 bases and J 6 bases, leaving 4 bases between the germline ends. The CDR3 is made up of 12 amino acids. Germline V lookup: CDR1 SGHRS, CDR2 YFSETQ. The CDR3 loop is CASSLARNEQFF. CDR3 sequence (DNA): TGCGCCAGCAGCTTGGCCCGCAATGAGCAGTTCTTC.

This chain joins TRBV6-5 and TRBJ1-5; 7 nucleotides line up with TRBD1. The CDR3 extends over 13 amino acids. The V segment lost 6 bases and the J segment 7 bases; nucleotides outside the gene matches: 6. Germline CDR1 and CDR2: MNHEY and SVGAGI. This CDR3 is CASRDRARQPQHF. In DNA, the CDR3 is TGTGCCAGCAGAGACAGGGCGCGGCAGCCCCAGCATTTT.

The gene calls are TRBV18 and TRBJ1-1; 9 positions agree with TRBD1. Germline V gene lookup returns CDR1 KGHSH and CDR2 LQKENI. With 3 bases clipped from V and 8 bases from J, the junction kept 4 bases outside the gene matches. The CDR3 loop spans 13 amino acids. The CDR3 sequence: CASSPGTGIEAFF. CDR3 nucleotides: TGTGCCAGCTCACCCGGGACAGGGATCGAAGCTTTCTTT.

J is TRBJ2-5 and V is TRBV9; TRBD2 agrees at 11 bases. This CDR3 has 18 residues. CDR1 SGDLS and CDR2 YYNGEE come from the germline V gene. V shed 2 bases and J 0 bases; nucleotides not matched to a gene: 9. The CDR3: CASSVLAGGPSYQETQYF. CDR3 sequence (DNA): TGTGCCAGCAGCGTCTTAGCGGGAGGGCCCTCCTACCAAGAGACCCAGTACTTC.

This clone was seen once. The V call is TRBV30, the J call TRBJ2-7; D is ambiguous. Trimming pared 5 bases from V and 1 base from J, leaving 9 bases between. Germline CDR1 GTSNPN, CDR2 SVGIG (reference sequence). CDR3 length: 12 amino acids. In nucleotides, the CDR3 is TGTGCCTGGGAGGCCCAATCCTACGAGCAGTACTTC. The encoded protein is CAWEAQSYEQYF.

V usage is TRBV10-2 and J usage is TRBJ1-1; perhaps TRBD1 as D (5 bases). The V and J ends lost 5 bases and 1 base respectively, with 5 bases between them. The CDR3 has 12 amino acids. Germline lookup yields CDR1 WSHSY and CDR2 SAAADI. CDR3 bases: TGCGCCAGCAGTACAGGGAACACTGAAGCTTTCTTT. It specifies CASSTGNTEAFF.

The chain joins TRBV7-3 to TRBJ2-1, with TRBD2 as a possible D gene (6 bases). V shed 4 bases and J shed 6 bases, with 16 bases lying between them. The CDR3 contains 15 residues. Per germline, CDR1 SGHTA and CDR2 FQGTGA. The DNA for the CDR3 is TGTGCCAGCAGCTCTCTCCCGGGAGTTGCCAATGAGCAGTTCTTC. Its translation is CASSSLPGVANEQFF.

The chain carries TRBV2 and TRBJ2-7, with 7 positions matching TRBD2. The CDR3 has 14 amino acids. The V gene end was trimmed by 3 bases and the J gene end by 5 bases; junction bases not matched to a gene: 7. Per germline, CDR1 SNHLY and CDR2 FYNNEI. This CDR3 reads CASSDGGSWDEQYF. In DNA form, the CDR3 reads TGTGCCAGCAGTGACGGCGGGAGCTGGGACGAGCAGTACTTC.

The rearrangement uses TRBV6-1 and TRBJ2-7; the D gene is possibly TRBD1 (6 bases). Trimming removed 4 bases from V and 1 base from J, with 17 bases in between. CDR3 length: 16 residues. The germline V gene encodes CDR1 MNHNS and CDR2 SASEGT. This CDR3 reads CASSVSGTRFSYEQYF. The DNA of the CDR3 is TGTGCCAGCAGTGTATCCGGGACACGGTTTTCCTACGAGCAGTACTTC.

CDR3 DNA sequence: TGTGCCAGCAGCTTAGCGGGAGGAGATACGCAGTATTTT. Translation: CASSLAGGDTQYF. The chain has TRBV7-9 and TRBJ2-3; possibly TRBD2 for D (6 bases). Germline CDR1 is SEHNR and CDR2 is FQNEAQ (reference sequence). This CDR3 spans 13 amino acids. Trimming took off 0 bases at V and 5 bases at J, with 6 bases between the two ends.

The genes are TRBV10-1 and TRBJ2-1, with a possible D match to TRBD2 (5 bases). V was pared by 2 bases and J by 10 bases, with 12 bases between. The germline V gene encodes CDR1 WNHNN and CDR2 SYGVQD (reference sequence). The CDR3 runs to 13 residues. The CDR3 DNA follows: TGCGCCAGCAGTGAGGGTCTAGCCTGGGAGCAGTTCTTC. Its translation is CASSEGLAWEQFF.

The chain carries TRBV7-9 and TRBJ2-5; 8 nucleotides line up with TRBD2. The CDR3 covers 13 residues. J lost 4 bases, V lost 5 bases, and 3 bases had no gene match. The germline CDR1 and CDR2 sequences are SEHNR and FQNEAQ (reference sequence). The CDR3, as DNA: TGTGCCAGCAGCCGTAGCGGGATAGAGACCCAGTACTTC. Translated, it gives CASSRSGIETQYF.

This chain connects TRBV29-1 to TRBJ2-1; 10 positions match TRBD2. Trimming removed 2 bases from V and 5 bases from J; junction bases left unmatched: 6. Germline V gives CDR1 SQVTM, CDR2 ANQGSEA. This CDR3 has 15 amino acids. CDR3: CSVERASGSNNEQFF. The CDR3 DNA reads as TGCAGCGTTGAAAGGGCTAGCGGGAGTAACAATGAGCAGTTCTTC.

The rearrangement joins TRBV30 to TRBJ1-1; TRBD1 agrees at 8 bases. This CDR3 is built from 13 residues. CDR1 is GTSNPN and CDR2 is SVGIG in the germline V gene (reference sequence). The J segment lost 5 bases and the V segment lost 2 bases, leaving 4 bases of the junction unmatched. Here the CDR3 DNA reads TGTGCCTGGAGTCAGGGGGCTTGGACTGAAGCTTTCTTT. Protein: CAWSQGAWTEAFF.

This clone occurred a few times. The chain employs TRBV9 and TRBJ2-7; 9 nucleotides agree with TRBD1. Germline V gives CDR1 SGDLS, CDR2 YYNGEE. This CDR3 is 15 amino acids long. The junction had 6 bases not matched to a gene; V was cut back by 3 bases and J by 2 bases. As DNA, the CDR3 is TGTGCCAGCAGCGGAGGGACAGGGCTCACCTACGAGCAGTACTTC. Amino acids: CASSGGTGLTYEQYF.

This chain joins TRBV7-9 and TRBJ1-5; 8 nucleotides align to TRBD1. V lost 5 bases and J lost 2; bases outside the gene matches: 5. Germline values: CDR1 SEHNR, CDR2 FQNEAQ (reference sequence). This CDR3 has 15 residues. CDR3 DNA: TGTGCCAGCAGCCCGACAGGGGTAGGCAATCAGCCCCAGCATTTT. Translated, it gives CASSPTGVGNQPQHF. The complete variable domain, with remaining parts taken from reference TRBV7-9 and TRBJ1-5, reads DTGVSQNPRHKITKRGQNVTFRCDPISEHNRLYWYRQTLGQGPEFLTYFQNEAQLEKSRLLSDRFSAERPKGSFSTLEIQRTEQGDSAMYLCASSPTGVGNQPQHFGDGTRLSIL.

The J gene is TRBJ2-2, the V gene TRBV10-1; 8 positions agree with TRBD2. Germline V CDR1 and CDR2: WNHNN, SYGVQD (reference sequence). The CDR3 runs to 16 residues. The V and J ends lost 5 bases and 0 bases, in that order; junction bases with no gene match: 5. This CDR3 reads CASSPAGVANTGELFF. In nucleotides, the CDR3 is TGCGCCAGCAGTCCAGCGGGGGTGGCGAACACCGGGGAGCTGTTTTTT.

V usage is TRBV9 and J usage is TRBJ1-2; TRBD1 agrees at 9 bases. The junction had 4 bases not matched to a gene; V was cut back by 3 bases and J by 4 bases. This CDR3 spans 14 amino acids. Germline CDR1 SGDLS, CDR2 YYNGEE. CDR3 coding DNA: TGTGCCAGCAGCGCAGGACAGGGGACCTATGGCTACACCTTC. Amino acid sequence: CASSAGQGTYGYTF.

This clone was found a few times. V gene TRBV6-1 combines with J gene TRBJ1-3; D is unclear. CDR1 is MNHNS and CDR2 is SASEGT in the germline V gene. The CDR3 contains 16 residues. The V end was cut by 2 bases, the J end by 3 bases, with 14 bases between. Here the CDR3 reads CASSEQATESGNTIYF. The DNA for the CDR3 is TGTGCCAGCAGTGAACAGGCGACCGAAAGTGGAAACACCATATATTTT.

The J gene is TRBJ2-7, the V gene TRBV10-3; tentative D call: TRBD2 (7 bases). This CDR3 spans 15 amino acids. Trimming cost V 7 bases and J 4 bases, with 20 bases left between them. CDR1 is ENHRY, CDR2 SYGVKD, per germline. CDR3 coding DNA: TGTGCCATCAAAAAGGGGGGGAGCGGAACTTACGAGCAGTACTTC. Protein: CAIKKGGSGTYEQYF.

CDR3 protein: CASQRDGSSYEQYF. The CDR3 coding sequence is TGTGCCAGCCAAAGGGACGGGAGCTCCTACGAGCAGTACTTC. The J gene is TRBJ2-7, the V gene TRBV25-1; a weak D match, TRBD2 (6 bases). The germline V gene encodes CDR1 MGHDK and CDR2 SYGVNS. CDR3 size: 14 residues. V shed 8 bases and J shed 0 bases, with 14 bases lying between them.

This chain links TRBV10-3 with TRBJ2-1; TRBD1 aligns across 7 bases. CDR3 length: 14 residues. Losses at the gene ends were 8 bases for V and 5 bases for J; bases not matched to a gene: 9. Germline V lookup: CDR1 ENHRY, CDR2 SYGVKD. CDR3 bases: TGTGCCATCCAGGGACAGAGTATTAACAATGAGCAGTTCTTC. Protein: CAIQGQSINNEQFF.

V is TRBV4-1 and J is TRBJ2-3; 13 nucleotides agree with TRBD2. V lost 1 base, J lost 3 bases, and 4 bases stayed unmatched. Germline values: CDR1 MGHRA, CDR2 YSYEKL. The CDR3 extends over 17 amino acids. CDR3 in amino acids: CASSQGGLAGNTDTQYF. CDR3 in DNA: TGCGCCAGCAGCCAAGGGGGACTAGCGGGAAATACAGATACGCAGTATTTT.

The V call is TRBV28, the J call TRBJ1-5; 7 bases agree with TRBD1. CDR1 is MDHEN and CDR2 is SYDVKM in the germline V gene. This CDR3 spans 15 amino acids. V shed 6 bases, J shed 7 bases, and the junction held 12 bases outside the gene matches. CDR3 DNA sequence: TGTGCCAGCAGAACAGGGGATTTAGCGGCCCAGCCCCAGCATTTT. Amino acid sequence: CASRTGDLAAQPQHF.

This clone was seen more than once but under ten times. The rearrangement links TRBV28 to TRBJ1-1; a possible D gene is TRBD1 (5 bases). This CDR3 region has 14 residues. Trimming shortened V by 6 bases and J by 1 base, and 12 bases separated the two germline ends. Germline V gene sequence: CDR1 MDHEN, CDR2 SYDVKM. The CDR3 region is CASSQGGENTEAFF. The CDR3 DNA reads TGTGCCAGCAGCCAGGGAGGGGAGAACACTGAAGCTTTCTTT.

This clone was found once. The chain couples TRBV5-1 to TRBJ2-5, with TRBD2 matching 12 bases. The ends lost 1 base at V and 2 bases at J; junction bases unmatched: 3. This CDR3 is built from 16 residues. Germline V gene sequence: CDR1 SGHRS, CDR2 YFSETQ. DNA of the CDR3: TGCGCCAGCAGCTTGTGGACTAGCGGGAAACAAGAGACCCAGTACTTC. This sequence encodes CASSLWTSGKQETQYF.